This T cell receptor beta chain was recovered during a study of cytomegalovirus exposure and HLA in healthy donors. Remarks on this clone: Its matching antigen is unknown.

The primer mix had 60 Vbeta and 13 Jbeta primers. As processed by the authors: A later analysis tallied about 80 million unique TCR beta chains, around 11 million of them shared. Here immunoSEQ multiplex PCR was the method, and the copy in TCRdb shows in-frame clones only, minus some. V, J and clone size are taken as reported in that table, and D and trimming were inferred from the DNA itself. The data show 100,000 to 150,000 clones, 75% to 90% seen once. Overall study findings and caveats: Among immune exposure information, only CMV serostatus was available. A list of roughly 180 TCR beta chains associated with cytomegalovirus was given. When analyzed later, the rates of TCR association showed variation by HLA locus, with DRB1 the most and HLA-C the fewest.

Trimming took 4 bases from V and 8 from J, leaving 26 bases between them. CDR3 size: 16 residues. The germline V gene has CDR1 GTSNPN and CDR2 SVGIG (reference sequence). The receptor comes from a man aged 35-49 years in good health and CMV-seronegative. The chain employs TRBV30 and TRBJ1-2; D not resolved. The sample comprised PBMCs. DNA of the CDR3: TGTGCCTGGAACCCGGCGGGGTTACCCTCCTTTGGAGGCTACACCTTC. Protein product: CAWNPAGLPSFGGYTF.